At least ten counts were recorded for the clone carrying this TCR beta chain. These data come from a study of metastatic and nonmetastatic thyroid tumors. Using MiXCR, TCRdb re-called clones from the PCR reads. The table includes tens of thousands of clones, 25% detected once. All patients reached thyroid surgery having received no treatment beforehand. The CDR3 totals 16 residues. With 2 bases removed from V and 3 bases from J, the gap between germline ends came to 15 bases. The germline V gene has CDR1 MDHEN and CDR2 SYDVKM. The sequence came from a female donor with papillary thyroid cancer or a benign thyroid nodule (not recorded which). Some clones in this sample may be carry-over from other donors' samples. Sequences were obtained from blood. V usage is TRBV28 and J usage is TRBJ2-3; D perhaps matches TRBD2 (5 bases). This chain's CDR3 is CASSLINGKVTDTQYF. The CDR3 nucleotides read TGTGCCAGCAGTTTAATAAACGGGAAAGTTACAGATACGCAGTATTTT.